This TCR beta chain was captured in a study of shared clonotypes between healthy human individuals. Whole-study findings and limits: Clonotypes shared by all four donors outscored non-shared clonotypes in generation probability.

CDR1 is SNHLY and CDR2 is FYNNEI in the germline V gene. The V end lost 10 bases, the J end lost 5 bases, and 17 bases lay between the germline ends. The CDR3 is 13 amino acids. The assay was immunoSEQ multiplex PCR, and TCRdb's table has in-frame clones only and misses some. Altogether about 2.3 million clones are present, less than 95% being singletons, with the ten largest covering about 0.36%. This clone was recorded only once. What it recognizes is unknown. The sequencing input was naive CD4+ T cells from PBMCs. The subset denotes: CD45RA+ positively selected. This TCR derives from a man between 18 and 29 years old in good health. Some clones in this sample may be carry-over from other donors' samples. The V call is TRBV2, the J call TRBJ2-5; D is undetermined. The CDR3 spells CATTTDVLETQYF. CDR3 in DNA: TGTGCCACCACGACGGACGTCCTGGAGACCCAGTACTTC. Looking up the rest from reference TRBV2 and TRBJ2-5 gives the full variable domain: EPEVTQTPSHQVTQMGQEVILRCVPISNHLYFYWYRQILGQKVEFLVSFYNNEISEKSEIFDDQFSVERPDGSNFTLKIRSTKLEDSAMYFCATTTDVLETQYFGPGTRLLVL.